These 24 T cell receptor beta chains were sequenced from one sample in a study of T cells in Graves' hyperthyroidism and ophthalmopathy. RNA transcripts were the template for amplifying TCR beta CDR3 regions. A set of HTBI primers served as the primers for a first-round RT-PCR of the TCR CDR3. Via MiXCR, TCRdb re-called the multiplex PCR reads, giving one row per CDR3 protein. Here the sample spans fewer than 400,000 distinct CDR3 sequences, approximately 25% being singletons. Sequenced sample: blood. The receptors shown here come from a man aged 50 or older with Graves' hyperthyroidism.

Points on this clonotype: A much bigger clone sits one base away, suggesting this may be a read error. The conserved phenylalanine or tryptophan is not found at the CDR3 terminus, so this likely reflects a read error. This chain connects TRBV3-1 to TRBJ1-1; no firm D call. The V end lost 3 bases, the J end lost 5 bases, and 10 bases lay between the germline ends. CDR1 and CDR2 (germline): LGHDT, YNNKEL (reference sequence). This CDR3 spans 13 amino acids. The CDR3 nucleotides are TGTGCCAGCAGCCACGGTGGGAGAACTGAAGCTTTCTCT. Its translation is CASSHGGRTEAFS.

As concerns this clonotype: Sequence at one end of the junction differs from germline and may be a read error. The J gene is TRBJ2-3, the V gene TRBV19; D possibly corresponds to TRBD2 (5 bases). The CDR3 is made up of 15 amino acids. Germline CDR1 reads LNHDA; CDR2 reads SQIVND (reference sequence). As DNA, the CDR3 is TGTGCCAGTAGTATAGTGGTGTCTAGCAAAGATACGCAGTATTTT. It translates to CASSIVVSSKDTQYF.

This clonotype was recorded a few times. CDR3 sequence: CASSPDSHGYTF. CDR3 nucleotide sequence: TGTGCCAGCTCACCTGATTCACATGGCTACACCTTC. The rearrangement uses TRBV18 and TRBJ1-2; unclear D gene. The germline V gene encodes CDR1 KGHSH and CDR2 LQKENI. Trimming removed 3 bases from V and 6 bases from J, with 8 bases in between. This CDR3 comprises 12 residues.

V is TRBV12-3 or TRBV12-4 and J is TRBJ1-3; weak D call: TRBD1 (5 bases). The CDR3 contains 17 residues. V was clipped by 3 bases and J by 10 bases, with 25 bases between them. The CDR3, as DNA: TGTGCCAGCAGTTTTGCCCTCCCCCGGGACTTTGGGGCAACCATATATTTT. Translating gives CASSFALPRDFGATIYF.

V and J are TRBV12-3 or TRBV12-4 and TRBJ2-3; D is uncertain. The CDR3 length is 14 residues. The V end was cut by 6 bases, the J end by 0 bases, with 10 bases between. The CDR3 DNA reads as TGTGCCAGCAGGTGGGATGCTAGCACAGATACGCAGTATTTT. This gives the protein CASRWDASTDTQYF.

There are many counts of this clonotype. This chain connects TRBV11-3 to TRBJ2-3; 7 nucleotides line up with TRBD2. The junction had 7 bases not matched to a gene; V was cut back by 0 bases and J by 4 bases. Looked up from germline, CDR1 is SGHNT and CDR2 is YENEEA. The CDR3 sequence is 16 residues long. The CDR3 nucleotides are TGTGCCAGCAGCTTAGATGGACTAGGAGGTTCAGATACGCAGTATTTT. Translated, it gives CASSLDGLGGSDTQYF.

This sequence joins TRBV15 and TRBJ1-5, with 8 bases that match TRBD1. V was pared by 0 bases and J by 7 bases, with 5 bases of the junction left unmatched. The CDR3 is made up of 15 amino acids. Germline V gives CDR1 LNHNV, CDR2 YYDKDF (reference sequence). The CDR3 region has the DNA TGTGCCACCAGCAGAGATTTACAGGGGGAGCAGCCCCAGCATTTT. Its translation: CATSRDLQGEQPQHF. Complete variable domain (other parts from reference TRBV15 and TRBJ1-5): DAMVIQNPRYQVTQFGKPVTLSCSQTLNHNVMYWYQQKSSQAPKLLFHYYDKDFNNEADTPDNFQSRRPNTSFCFLDIRSPGLGDTAMYLCATSRDLQGEQPQHFGDGTRLSIL.

This clonotype was seen a handful of times. This chain uses TRBV12-3 or TRBV12-4 with TRBJ2-3, with 12 nucleotides matching TRBD2. The CDR3 consists of 14 residues. V shed 5 bases, J shed 7 bases, and the junction held 4 bases outside the gene matches. DNA for the CDR3: TGTGCCAGCAGTAAACTAGCGGGAGGACATACGCAGTATTTT. Its protein product is CASSKLAGGHTQYF.

The V and J genes are TRBV7-9 and TRBJ2-2; TRBD1 matches 12 bases. Germline V gene data show CDR1 as SEHNR and CDR2 as FQNEAQ (reference sequence). This CDR3 comprises 17 residues. V was clipped by 2 bases and J by 7 bases; unmatched bases: 8. CDR3 sequence reads: CASSLLPGQGAIGELFF. Here the CDR3 DNA reads TGTGCCAGCAGCTTACTTCCGGGACAGGGGGCTATCGGGGAGCTGTTTTTT.

This clonotype has more than one count but fewer than ten. V gene TRBV12-3 or TRBV12-4 combines with J gene TRBJ2-4; tentatively, D is TRBD1 (6 bases). Trimming left V 6 bases short and J 0 bases short, with 12 bases between. This CDR3 spans 15 amino acids. This chain's CDR3 is CASSPGDLAKNIQYF. In nucleotides, the CDR3 is TGTGCCAGCAGCCCAGGGGATCTAGCCAAAAACATTCAGTACTTC.

V and J are TRBV7-2 and TRBJ1-1; D gene unclear. The V end was cut by 6 bases, the J end by 5 bases, with 19 bases between. Germline V lookup: CDR1 SGHTA, CDR2 FQGNSA. CDR3 length: 15 amino acids. CDR3 DNA: TGTGCCAGCAGGCCTACCCCCCGCGCTAATACTGAAGCTTTCTTT. Its protein product is CASRPTPRANTEAFF.

J is TRBJ1-1 and V is TRBV11-2; D gene ambiguous. The germline V gene has CDR1 SGHAT and CDR2 FQNNGV. The CDR3 consists of 14 residues. Trimming pared 5 bases from V and 4 bases from J, leaving 14 bases between. CDR3 sequence (DNA): TGTGCCAGCAGCCCCGATAGAGACGTCACTGAAGCTTTCTTT. Translated, it gives CASSPDRDVTEAFF. The full variable domain, completed using reference TRBV11-2 and TRBJ1-1, is EAGVAQSPRYKIIEKRQSVAFWCNPISGHATLYWYQQILGQGPKLLIQFQNNGVVDDSQLPKDRFSAERLKGVDSTLKIQPAKLEDSAVYLCASSPDRDVTEAFFGQGTRLTVV.

This clonotype was counted between two and nine times. The chain couples TRBV29-1 to TRBJ2-4; either TRBD1 or TRBD2 may supply D (6 bases each). The CDR3 length is 13 residues. Between the trimmed V and J ends, which lost 2 bases and 10 bases, there was a span of 15 bases. CDR1 is SQVTM and CDR2 is ANQGSEA in the germline V gene. CDR3 nucleotide sequence: TGCAGCGTTGAACTTAACGGGGGCGGGATTCAGTACTTC. It encodes CSVELNGGGIQYF.

Details on this clonotype: A much larger clone sits a single nucleotide away, making a read error possible. The CDR3 protein is CASSPTSGGTEALF. The CDR3 DNA is TGTGCCAGCTCACCAACCTCAGGGGGCACTGAAGCTCTCTTT. The chain recombines TRBV18 with TRBJ1-1, with 8 nucleotides matching TRBD1. The CDR3 length is 14 residues. The germline V gene encodes CDR1 KGHSH and CDR2 LQKENI.

This clonotype was detected only a few times. The CDR3 region has the DNA TGTGCCAGCAGCGACGGGCTAGGGGGAGAGACCCAGTACTTC. Its protein product is CASSDGLGGETQYF. This chain uses TRBV6-1 with TRBJ2-5; D may be TRBD1 (6 bases). CDR3 length: 14 residues. V lost 6 bases and J 4 bases, leaving 15 bases between the germline ends. Germline V gives CDR1 MNHNS, CDR2 SASEGT.

J is TRBJ1-1 and V is TRBV6-2 or TRBV6-3; no clear D. Germline V lookup: CDR1 MNHEY, CDR2 SVGEGT. The CDR3 extends over 17 amino acids. The V gene lost 5 bases and the J gene lost 0 bases, with 19 bases spanning the gap. CDR3: CASSLTGLPYMNTEAFF. The CDR3 DNA is TGTGCCAGCAGTCTCACGGGTCTTCCGTACATGAACACTGAAGCTTTCTTT.

This clonotype was detected only a few times. This chain connects TRBV12-3 or TRBV12-4 to TRBJ1-2; D ambiguous. This CDR3 spans 13 amino acids. Trimming left V 8 bases short and J 1 base short, with 11 bases between. CDR3 nucleotide sequence: TGTGCCAGCCATTCAAGGGTTAACTATGGCTACACCTTC. This translates into CASHSRVNYGYTF.

This chain uses TRBV10-3 with TRBJ1-6; 9 positions match TRBD1. The CDR3 spans 16 residues. The V gene's germline CDR1 is ENHRY and CDR2 SYGVKD. J lost 3 bases, V lost 4 bases, and 4 bases had no gene match. CDR3 loop: CAISGGQGVYNSPLHF. The DNA of the CDR3 is TGTGCCATCAGTGGGGGACAGGGCGTCTATAATTCACCCCTCCACTTT.

The table lists this clonotype with a few counts. The chain joins TRBV7-9 to TRBJ1-2; the match to TRBD1 covers 9 bases. The length of the CDR3 is 16 residues. Germline-derived CDR1 and CDR2 are SEHNR and FQNEAQ (reference sequence). The V and J ends lost 5 bases and 2 bases, in that order; junction bases with no gene match: 9. CDR3 bases: TGTGCCAGCAGCGTCGGGACAGGGAGGTCAAACTATGGCTACACCTTC. It specifies CASSVGTGRSNYGYTF.

This sequence joins TRBV3-1 and TRBJ2-7, with TRBD2 as a possible D gene (5 bases). Trimming shortened V by 4 bases and J by 6 bases, and 10 bases separated the two germline ends. This CDR3 comprises 12 residues. Germline V lookup: CDR1 LGHDT, CDR2 YNNKEL (reference sequence). The CDR3 DNA reads TGTGCCAGCAGCCTGACGGGGTTCGAGCAGTACTTC. It yields the protein CASSLTGFEQYF.

The V gene is TRBV20-1, the J gene TRBJ2-1; 15 bases match TRBD2. From germline, CDR1 is DFQATT and CDR2 SNEGSKA (reference sequence). With 6 bases clipped from V and 9 bases from J, the junction kept 3 bases outside the gene matches. The CDR3 runs 13 residues. The CDR3 DNA is TGCAGTGCACCGGGACTAGCGGGAGGTGAGCAGTTCTTC. Amino acids: CSAPGLAGGEQFF.

The J gene is TRBJ2-5, the V gene TRBV28; 13 nucleotides align to TRBD2. CDR1 is MDHEN and CDR2 is SYDVKM in the germline V gene. Losses at the gene ends were 3 bases for V and 5 bases for J; bases not matched to a gene: 15. The CDR3 consists of 19 residues. The CDR3 DNA reads as TGTGCCAGCAGTTTCTACGCAGGACTAGCGGGAGAAGGGCCGGAGACCCAGTACTTC. The encoded protein is CASSFYAGLAGEGPETQYF. Full variable domain (missing parts from reference TRBV28 and TRBJ2-5): DVKVTQSSRYLVKRTGEKVFLECVQDMDHENMFWYRQDPGLGLRLIYFSYDVKMKEKGDIPEGYSVSREKKERFSLILESASTNQTSMYLCASSFYAGLAGEGPETQYFGPGTRLLVL.

This clonotype appeared many times. The rearrangement links TRBV29-1 to TRBJ1-1, with a tentative D call TRBD1 (6 bases). The CDR3 loop spans 15 amino acids. V was trimmed by 6 bases and J by 3 bases, leaving 20 bases between them. Germline V gene lookup returns CDR1 SQVTM and CDR2 ANQGSEA. The CDR3 nucleotides read TGCAGCGTGCGAACAGGGAGGATTCCTGACACTGAAGCTTTCTTT. Its protein is CSVRTGRIPDTEAFF.

The chain carries TRBV7-6 and TRBJ2-7; maybe TRBD2 (6 bases). The CDR3 sequence is 13 residues long. The V gene's germline CDR1 is SGHVS and CDR2 FNYEAQ. V gave up 5 bases and J gave up 5 bases, with 13 bases separating them. CDR3 loop: CASSMTSFNEQYF. DNA for the CDR3: TGTGCCAGCAGCATGACTAGTTTCAACGAGCAGTACTTC.